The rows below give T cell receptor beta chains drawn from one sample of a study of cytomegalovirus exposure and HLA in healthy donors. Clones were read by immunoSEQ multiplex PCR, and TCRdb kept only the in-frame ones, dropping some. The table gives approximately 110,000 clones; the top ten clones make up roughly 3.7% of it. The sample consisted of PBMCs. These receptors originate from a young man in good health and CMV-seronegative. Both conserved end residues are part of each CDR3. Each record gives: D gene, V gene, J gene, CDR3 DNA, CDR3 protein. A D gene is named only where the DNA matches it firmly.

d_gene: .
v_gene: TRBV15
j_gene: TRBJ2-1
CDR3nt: TGTGCCACCAGCAGAGATTATGGTTGGCCCTTGATGTCCTACAATGAGCAGTTCTTC
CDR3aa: CATSRDYGWPLMSYNEQFF

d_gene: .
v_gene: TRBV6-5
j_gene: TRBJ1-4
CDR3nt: TGTGCCAGCAGCCGTTCCTCAGGGGCAGAAAAACTGTTTTTT
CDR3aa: CASSRSSGAEKLFF

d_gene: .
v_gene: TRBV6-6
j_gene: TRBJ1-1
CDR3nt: TGTGCCAGCAGTTACCCAGGCTTGAACACTGAAGCTTTCTTT
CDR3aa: CASSYPGLNTEAFF

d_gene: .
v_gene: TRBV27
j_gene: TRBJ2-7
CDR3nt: TGTGCCAGCAGTTTCCAGGGGCCCTACGAGCAGTACTTC
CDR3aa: CASSFQGPYEQYF

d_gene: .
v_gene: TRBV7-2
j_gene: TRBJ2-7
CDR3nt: TGTGCCAGCAGCTTAGGCCCGGGAGCTGGTTACGAGCAGTACTTC
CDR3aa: CASSLGPGAGYEQYF

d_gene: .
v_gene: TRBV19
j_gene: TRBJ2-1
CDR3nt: TGTGCCAGTAGTATAGATGGGGGAGGTGAGCAGTTCTTC
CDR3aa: CASSIDGGGEQFF

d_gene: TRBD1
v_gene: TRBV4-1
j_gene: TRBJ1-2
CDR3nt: TGCGCCAGCAGCCAAGATTGGGACAGGGTCGATGGCTACACCTTC
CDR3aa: CASSQDWDRVDGYTF

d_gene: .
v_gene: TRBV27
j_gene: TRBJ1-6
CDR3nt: TGTGCCAGCAGACCCTCGGTGGGGTCAGGGTCACCCCTCCACTTT
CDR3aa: CASRPSVGSGSPLHF

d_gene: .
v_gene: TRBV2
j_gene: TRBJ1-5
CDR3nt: TGTGCCAGCAGTGAATGGGCGGGTAGCAATCAGCCCCAGCATTTT
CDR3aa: CASSEWAGSNQPQHF

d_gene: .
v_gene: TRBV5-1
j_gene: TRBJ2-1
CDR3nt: TGCGCCAGCAGCTCACTAAGTGGCAATGAGCAGTTCTTC
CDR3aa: CASSSLSGNEQFF